The sequence of this TCR beta chain was determined in a study of blood T cell repertoires in COVID-19. Trimming left V 0 bases short and J 4 bases short, with 10 bases between. This CDR3 contains 14 residues. Germline CDR1 LGHNA, CDR2 YNFKEQ. Participant ages covered roughly 18 to 89 years across 24 US areas. The method was immunoSEQ multiplex PCR; TCRdb's version includes in-frame clones alone and lacks a portion of them. The table records a few hundred thousand clones, roughly four fifths of them present only once. Sequenced: PBMCs or T cells enriched from blood (not recorded which). This receptor was obtained from a woman in her thirties or forties with acute COVID-19. V usage is TRBV4-2 and J usage is TRBJ2-7; D remains ambiguous. The CDR3 DNA follows: TGTGCCAGCAGCCAAGATGTGGCTTCGTACGAGCAGTACTTC. Protein: CASSQDVASYEQYF.